The source of this T cell receptor (beta chain) is a study of blood T cell repertoires in COVID-19 (dated by TCRdb to 2020 to 2022). Broadly, across the study: Samples covering the acute and convalescent phases of COVID-19 were provided by collaborators in the United States, Italy and Spain. Where HLA class I and class II types were available, the types were taken from metadata supplied by the sample provider, not from assay-based typing. The samples were drawn from the first 160 participants of the ongoing ImmuneRACE study and from 950 to 1,500 subjects provided by 6 global collaborators. Subjects who had been exposed to COVID-19, were actively infected with it, or had recovered from it provided the deeply sampled blood TCRbeta repertoires that made up the dataset. A freely available public database, intended as a resource for researchers studying the immune response to SARS-CoV-2, is where the repertoires were released. The sample metadata nearly always contained a de-identified subject ID, COVID-19 status, age in years and sex. The prospective study material was composed of cDNA or gDNA derived from T cells, B-cell-depleted T cells, or PBMCs. The paper's findings and limits, for the study overall: How much clinical and demographic metadata was included differed by source and by participant, and the metadata was provided uncurated.

TCRbeta CDR3 regions were amplified from genomic DNA using the immunoSEQ Assay, a bias-controlled multiplex PCR. As for the authors' bioinformatics: The number of nucleated cells in each sample was estimated from the amplification of reference gene primers within the assay. To quantify the absolute abundance of each unique TCRbeta CDR3 rearrangement, sequence reads were collapsed and filtered. Productive Simpson clonality was computed per sample as the square root of Simpson's diversity index over productive rearrangements. This immuneACCESS table, as held by TCRdb, lists in-frame sequences with V and J called but not all clones. Of the missing ones, under half trace to an unresolved V gene in checked studies; the others have no known cause. That table furnishes V, J and clone size, whereas the DNA furnished D and trimming. The sample table lists 110,000 to 150,000 clones, around 81% of them with a count of one. Jointly, the top ten make up 6.2% of the sample.

Participants in the prospective study were enrolled through a virtual design, were aged roughly 18 to 100 years, and lived in about two dozen United States geographic areas. In the prospective study, cohorts were assigned on the basis of participant-reported clinical history obtained from a screening survey and a study questionnaire. ImmuneRACE Cohort 3 recovered participants were defined by two consecutive negative NP/OP PCR tests, healthcare professional clearance, or symptom resolution. Each participant in the prospective study had whole blood, serum and a nasopharyngeal or oropharyngeal swab collected by mobile phlebotomists. Participants in the prospective study had the option to provide additional blood draws and questionnaires over an approximately 2-month period. Before DNA extraction, prospective study blood samples were shipped either frozen or at room temperature. Its CDR3 holds 14 amino acids, cysteine through phenylalanine. The CDR3 DNA has 42 bases and is translated from base 1. V gives up 9 bases and J gives up 3 bases, and the segment between their germline ends measures 18 bases. According to the germline V gene, CDR1 reads MNHGY and CDR2 reads SVAAGI.

Remarks on this clone: No cognate antigen has been identified for it. Base qualities are not recorded, but no much larger clone differs from it by a single base.

The rearrangement combines TRBV6-9 with TRBJ2-7; no D gene call is confident. The specimen was PBMCs or T cells enriched from blood (not recorded which). The receptor's source is a woman aged 35 to 49 who had recovered from COVID-19. This receptor has the CDR3 CARTKMAPGYEQYF. The sequenced DNA is TGTGCCAGAACAAAAATGGCTCCAGGCTACGAGCAGTACTTC.